A selection of T cell receptor beta chains follows, all from one sample in a study of T-cell memory formation after mild COVID-19. TCRdb analysed the 5' RACE reads with MiXCR anew, one entry per CDR3 protein. Of about 350,000 distinct CDR3 sequences in the sample, 12% to 15% were seen once. The sample consisted of PBMCs or a T cell subset sorted from them (not recorded which). All receptors derive from a man aged 18 to 29 who had mild COVID-19 (a few samples of this study predate the infection). Cell type and time point are not known. Each CDR3 is given with its conserved first and last residue. The D gene is left open where the match is weak. Only part of the rows carry a size: once, few, many, or a class if the clone is expanded.

CDR3aa: CASSESGGGTDTQYF; CDR3nt: TGTGCCAGCAGTGAGTCCGGGGGGGGAACAGATACGCAGTATTTT; abundance: NA; d_gene: TRBD2; j_gene: TRBJ2-3; v_gene: TRBV25-1
CDR3aa: CASSYGTPRGTQYF; CDR3nt: TGTGCCAGCAGTTATGGGACACCTCGGGGTACGCAGTATTTT; abundance: few; d_gene: NA; j_gene: TRBJ2-3; v_gene: TRBV12-3/TRBV12-4
CDR3aa: CASSLLTGHGPSYNEQFF; CDR3nt: TGCGCCAGCAGCCTTCTGACGGGACACGGACCCTCCTACAATGAGCAGTTCTTC; abundance: few; d_gene: NA; j_gene: TRBJ2-1; v_gene: TRBV5-1
CDR3aa: CASGLVQGYTEAFF; CDR3nt: TGTGCTAGTGGTTTGGTACAGGGGTACACTGAAGCTTTCTTT; abundance: few; d_gene: TRBD1; j_gene: TRBJ1-1; v_gene: TRBV12-5
CDR3aa: CASSPFWEGYGYTF; CDR3nt: TGTGCCAGCAGCCCTTTCTGGGAGGGCTATGGCTACACCTTC; abundance: NA; d_gene: NA; j_gene: TRBJ1-2; v_gene: TRBV12-3/TRBV12-4
CDR3aa: CASSLAQPGFHEQFF; CDR3nt: TGTGCCAGCAGCTTAGCCCAACCAGGGTTCCATGAGCAGTTCTTC; abundance: NA; d_gene: NA; j_gene: TRBJ2-1; v_gene: TRBV11-2
CDR3aa: CASSPRTGAGNQPQHF; CDR3nt: TGTGCCAGTAGTCCCCGGACAGGGGCTGGCAATCAGCCCCAGCATTTT; abundance: many; d_gene: TRBD1; j_gene: TRBJ1-5; v_gene: TRBV19
CDR3aa: CASSQANRGLTEAFF; CDR3nt: TGCGCCAGCAGCCAGGCCAACCGGGGGCTTACTGAAGCTTTCTTT; abundance: NA; d_gene: NA; j_gene: TRBJ1-1; v_gene: TRBV4-3
CDR3aa: CATSGGSTDTQYF; CDR3nt: TGTGCCACTAGCGGGGGGTCCACAGATACGCAGTATTTT; abundance: NA; d_gene: TRBD2; j_gene: TRBJ2-3; v_gene: TRBV2
CDR3aa: CASSQKGGTTNEKLFF; CDR3nt: TGCGCCAGCAGCCAGAAGGGGGGGACAACTAATGAAAAACTGTTTTTT; abundance: NA; d_gene: NA; j_gene: TRBJ1-4; v_gene: TRBV4-1
CDR3aa: CASSLSGGEKLFF; CDR3nt: TGCGCCAGCAGCCTAAGCGGAGGGGAAAAACTGTTTTTT; abundance: many; d_gene: NA; j_gene: TRBJ1-4; v_gene: TRBV4-3
CDR3aa: CASSLTRQGTYNEQFF; CDR3nt: TGTGCCAGCAGCCTCACGCGACAGGGTACCTACAATGAGCAGTTCTTC; abundance: many; d_gene: TRBD1; j_gene: TRBJ2-1; v_gene: TRBV11-2
CDR3aa: CASSPPGVRETQYF; CDR3nt: TGTGCCAGCAGCCCCCCAGGTGTCCGGGAGACCCAGTACTTC; abundance: many; d_gene: NA; j_gene: TRBJ2-5; v_gene: TRBV5-6
CDR3aa: CAIGWETQYF; CDR3nt: TGTGCTATAGGGTGGGAGACCCAGTACTTC; abundance: NA; d_gene: NA; j_gene: TRBJ2-5; v_gene: TRBV7-7
CDR3aa: CASSPLGSGETQYF; CDR3nt: TGTGCCAGCAGCCCACTGGGGAGTGGGGAGACCCAGTACTTC; abundance: NA; d_gene: NA; j_gene: TRBJ2-5; v_gene: TRBV3-1
CDR3aa: CASSLGSDSNQPQHF; CDR3nt: TGCGCCAGCAGCTTGGGCAGCGATAGCAATCAGCCCCAGCATTTT; abundance: many; d_gene: NA; j_gene: TRBJ1-5; v_gene: TRBV5-1
CDR3aa: CASSLAPGNNEQFF; CDR3nt: TGTGCCAGCAGCTTAGCGCCCGGCAACAATGAGCAGTTCTTC; abundance: few; d_gene: NA; j_gene: TRBJ2-1; v_gene: TRBV7-8
CDR3aa: CASLGWTDNEKLFF; CDR3nt: TGTGCCAGCCTTGGTTGGACGGATAATGAAAAACTGTTTTTT; abundance: NA; d_gene: NA; j_gene: TRBJ1-4; v_gene: TRBV28
CDR3aa: CASSPQGWSQPQHF; CDR3nt: TGTGCCAGCAGCCCACAGGGATGGTCTCAGCCCCAGCATTTT; abundance: many; d_gene: NA; j_gene: TRBJ1-5; v_gene: TRBV7-2
CDR3aa: CASRTGDDQPQHF; CDR3nt: TGTGCCAGCAGGACAGGGGACGATCAGCCCCAGCATTTT; abundance: few; d_gene: TRBD1; j_gene: TRBJ1-5; v_gene: TRBV12-3/TRBV12-4
CDR3aa: CAISTGSHTEAFF; CDR3nt: TGTGCCATCAGTACGGGTTCTCACACTGAAGCTTTCTTT; abundance: NA; d_gene: NA; j_gene: TRBJ1-1; v_gene: TRBV10-3
CDR3aa: CASTQTGDQETQYF; CDR3nt: TGTGCCAGCACCCAGACGGGGGACCAAGAGACCCAGTACTTC; abundance: NA; d_gene: NA; j_gene: TRBJ2-5; v_gene: TRBV6-2/TRBV6-3
CDR3aa: CSAFRGRLGETQYF; CDR3nt: TGCAGTGCTTTCAGGGGGCGCCTCGGAGAGACCCAGTACTTC; abundance: NA; d_gene: TRBD1; j_gene: TRBJ2-5; v_gene: TRBV20-1
CDR3aa: CASSVAPHGRGGPYTQYF; CDR3nt: TGTGCCAGCAGCGTAGCCCCCCACGGGCGGGGGGGACCTTATACGCAGTATTTT; abundance: few; d_gene: TRBD2; j_gene: TRBJ2-3; v_gene: TRBV9
CDR3aa: CASSNRVDGYTF; CDR3nt: TGTGCCAGCTCAAATCGGGTCGATGGCTACACCTTC; abundance: NA; d_gene: NA; j_gene: TRBJ1-2; v_gene: TRBV18
CDR3aa: CASSSYSGRHQETQYF; CDR3nt: TGTGCCAGCAGCTCGTATAGCGGGAGGCACCAAGAGACCCAGTACTTC; abundance: many; d_gene: TRBD2; j_gene: TRBJ2-5; v_gene: TRBV6-5
CDR3aa: CATSSYTGLQDTQYF; CDR3nt: TGTGCCACCAGCAGTTATACGGGCCTCCAAGATACGCAGTATTTT; abundance: many; d_gene: NA; j_gene: TRBJ2-3; v_gene: TRBV15
CDR3aa: CASSLGRGGENCFF; CDR3nt: NA; abundance: once; d_gene: NA; j_gene: TRBJ1-4; v_gene: TRBV12-3/TRBV12-4
CDR3aa: CASSQDSLGWKSYEQYF; CDR3nt: TGTGCCAGCAGCCAAGATTCCTTGGGGTGGAAGTCCTACGAGCAGTACTTC; abundance: NA; d_gene: NA; j_gene: TRBJ2-7; v_gene: TRBV3-1
CDR3aa: CASTRRDRYQPQHF; CDR3nt: TGTGCCAGCACCCGACGGGACAGGTATCAGCCCCAGCATTTT; abundance: NA; d_gene: TRBD1; j_gene: TRBJ1-5; v_gene: TRBV6-1
CDR3aa: CASSRLAGGRNNEQFF; CDR3nt: TGTGCCAGCAGTCGACTAGCGGGGGGCCGAAACAATGAGCAGTTCTTC; abundance: few; d_gene: TRBD2; j_gene: TRBJ2-1; v_gene: TRBV6-5
CDR3aa: CSAIGGGGNEKLFF; CDR3nt: TGCAGTGCTATAGGGGGCGGCGGTAATGAAAAACTGTTTTTT; abundance: NA; d_gene: TRBD1; j_gene: TRBJ1-4; v_gene: TRBV20-1
CDR3aa: CASSFTTVGLETQYF; CDR3nt: TGTGCCAGCAGCTTTACCACAGTCGGCCTAGAGACCCAGTACTTC; abundance: NA; d_gene: NA; j_gene: TRBJ2-5; v_gene: TRBV5-5
CDR3aa: CASSARDRRRTEAFF; CDR3nt: TGTGCCAGCAGCGCCCGGGACCGAAGGCGGACTGAAGCTTTCTTT; abundance: few; d_gene: NA; j_gene: TRBJ1-1; v_gene: TRBV7-8
CDR3aa: CADWVSGWRACQETQYF; CDR3nt: TGTGCCGACTGGGTTTCGGGATGGAGGGCGTGTCAAGAGACCCAGTACTTC; abundance: few; d_gene: NA; j_gene: TRBJ2-5; v_gene: TRBV9
CDR3aa: CASSYSIQGLGYTF; CDR3nt: TGTGCCAGCAGTTACTCGATTCAGGGCTTGGGCTACACCTTC; abundance: few; d_gene: NA; j_gene: TRBJ1-2; v_gene: TRBV6-5
CDR3aa: CASSESSGTGGNTIYF; CDR3nt: TGCGCCAGCAGTGAGTCGTCCGGGACGGGAGGAAACACCATATATTTT; abundance: NA; d_gene: NA; j_gene: TRBJ1-3; v_gene: TRBV10-2
CDR3aa: CATSDRTGSSYNEQFF; CDR3nt: TGTGCCACCAGTGATCGGACAGGGAGCTCTTACAATGAGCAGTTCTTC; abundance: NA; d_gene: TRBD1; j_gene: TRBJ2-1; v_gene: TRBV24-1
CDR3aa: CASSPLRVTEAFF; CDR3nt: TGCGCCAGCAGCCCCCTCAGGGTAACTGAAGCTTTCTTT; abundance: few; d_gene: NA; j_gene: TRBJ1-1; v_gene: TRBV5-1
CDR3aa: CASSLLWGARDEQFF; CDR3nt: TGTGCCAGCAGCCTACTTTGGGGGGCTCGGGATGAGCAGTTCTTC; abundance: NA; d_gene: NA; j_gene: TRBJ2-1; v_gene: TRBV6-2/TRBV6-3
CDR3aa: CASSFYMDSGNTIYF; CDR3nt: TGTGCCAGCAGCTTTTATATGGACAGTGGAAACACCATATATTTT; abundance: few; d_gene: NA; j_gene: TRBJ1-3; v_gene: TRBV7-2
CDR3aa: CASSVGGDVGELFF; CDR3nt: TGTGCCAGCAGCGTAGGCGGGGATGTCGGGGAGCTGTTTTTT; abundance: few; d_gene: NA; j_gene: TRBJ2-2; v_gene: TRBV9
CDR3aa: CAWSVSRGYTF; CDR3nt: TGTGCCTGGAGTGTTTCCCGCGGCTACACCTTC; abundance: NA; d_gene: NA; j_gene: TRBJ1-2; v_gene: TRBV30
CDR3aa: CASSHEPGTASGANVLTF; CDR3nt: TGCGCCAGCAGCCATGAACCTGGGACAGCGTCTGGGGCCAACGTCCTGACTTTC; abundance: few; d_gene: TRBD1; j_gene: TRBJ2-6; v_gene: TRBV4-3
CDR3aa: CASRWAGRTEAFF; CDR3nt: TGTGCCAGCAGGTGGGCAGGGAGGACTGAAGCTTTCTTT; abundance: many; d_gene: NA; j_gene: TRBJ1-1; v_gene: TRBV6-5
CDR3aa: CASSLFETRNTEAFF; CDR3nt: TGTGCCAGCAGCTTATTCGAGACGAGGAACACTGAAGCTTTCTTT; abundance: many; d_gene: NA; j_gene: TRBJ1-1; v_gene: TRBV7-6
CDR3aa: CASTEQRGSQETQYF; CDR3nt: TGTGCCAGCACCGAGCAGCGGGGGTCCCAAGAGACCCAGTACTTC; abundance: NA; d_gene: TRBD2; j_gene: TRBJ2-5; v_gene: TRBV2
CDR3aa: CASSQVGINSPLHF; CDR3nt: TGTGCCAGCAGCCAAGTTGGCATCAATTCACCCCTCCACTTT; abundance: few; d_gene: NA; j_gene: TRBJ1-6; v_gene: TRBV4-2
CDR3aa: CSASWAEYSYNEQFF; CDR3nt: TGCAGTGCTAGTTGGGCGGAATACTCCTACAATGAGCAGTTCTTC; abundance: few; d_gene: NA; j_gene: TRBJ2-1; v_gene: TRBV20-1
CDR3aa: CSVWGTGNYGYTF; CDR3nt: TGCAGCGTTTGGGGGACAGGGAACTATGGCTACACCTTC; abundance: few; d_gene: TRBD1; j_gene: TRBJ1-2; v_gene: TRBV29-1
CDR3aa: CASSDRGGRSATDTQYF; CDR3nt: TGCGCCAGCAGTGATCGGGGAGGCAGGTCTGCCACAGATACGCAGTATTTT; abundance: NA; d_gene: NA; j_gene: TRBJ2-3; v_gene: TRBV10-1
CDR3aa: CASGLGPYF; CDR3nt: TGTGCTAGTGGTTTAGGCCCATACTTC; abundance: NA; d_gene: NA; j_gene: TRBJ2-7; v_gene: TRBV12-5
CDR3aa: CASRLGSGDHQPQHF; CDR3nt: TGTGCCAGCAGGCTAGGGTCCGGGGACCATCAGCCCCAGCATTTT; abundance: NA; d_gene: NA; j_gene: TRBJ1-5; v_gene: TRBV28
CDR3aa: CASSYGGGEYYEQYF; CDR3nt: TGTGCCAGCAGTTACGGGGGGGGCGAATACTACGAGCAGTACTTC; abundance: NA; d_gene: NA; j_gene: TRBJ2-7; v_gene: TRBV6-2/TRBV6-3